This T cell receptor (beta chain) was found in a study of blood T cell repertoires in COVID-19. Study-level background: Researchers got acute and convalescent COVID-19 samples from the United States, Italy and Spain.

The repertoire was sequenced with immunoSEQ multiplex PCR; TCRdb's copy has only in-frame clones and lacks some. This table holds 250,000 to 300,000 clones, roughly 91% found once. Germline V gene lookup returns CDR1 ENHRY and CDR2 SYGVKD. With 10 bases clipped from V and 0 bases from J, the junction kept 8 bases outside the gene matches. The CDR3 covers 15 residues. V usage is TRBV10-3 and J usage is TRBJ2-2; TRBD1 aligns across 7 bases. The material sequenced was PBMCs or T cells enriched from blood (not recorded which). The source is a man aged 40-55 years who had recovered from COVID-19. This CDR3 is CATKTGSANTGELFF. CDR3 DNA sequence: TGTGCCACCAAGACAGGGTCCGCGAACACCGGGGAGCTGTTTTTT.